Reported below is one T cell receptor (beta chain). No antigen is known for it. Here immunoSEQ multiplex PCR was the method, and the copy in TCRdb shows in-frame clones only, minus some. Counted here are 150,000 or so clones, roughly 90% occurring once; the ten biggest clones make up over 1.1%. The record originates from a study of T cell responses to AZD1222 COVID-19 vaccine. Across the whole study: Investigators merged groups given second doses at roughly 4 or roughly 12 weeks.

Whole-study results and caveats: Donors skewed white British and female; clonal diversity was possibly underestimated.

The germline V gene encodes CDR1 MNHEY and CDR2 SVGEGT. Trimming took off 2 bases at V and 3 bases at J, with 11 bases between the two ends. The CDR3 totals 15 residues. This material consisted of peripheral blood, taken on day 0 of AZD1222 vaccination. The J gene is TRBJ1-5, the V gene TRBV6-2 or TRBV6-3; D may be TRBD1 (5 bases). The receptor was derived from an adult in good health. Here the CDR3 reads CASSYGGGLNQPQHF. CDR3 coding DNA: TGTGCCAGCAGTTACGGGGGAGGACTCAATCAGCCCCAGCATTTT.